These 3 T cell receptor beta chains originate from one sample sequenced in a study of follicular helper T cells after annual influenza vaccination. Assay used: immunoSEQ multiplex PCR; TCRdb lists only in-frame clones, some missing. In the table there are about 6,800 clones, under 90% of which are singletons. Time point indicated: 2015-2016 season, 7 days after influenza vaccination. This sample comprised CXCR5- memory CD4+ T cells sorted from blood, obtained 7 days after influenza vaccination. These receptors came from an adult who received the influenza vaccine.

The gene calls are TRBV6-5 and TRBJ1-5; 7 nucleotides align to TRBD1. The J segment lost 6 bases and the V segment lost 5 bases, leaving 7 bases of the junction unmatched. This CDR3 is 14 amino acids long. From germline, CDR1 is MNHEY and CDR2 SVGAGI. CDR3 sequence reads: CASSESGGAQPQHF. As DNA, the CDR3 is TGTGCCAGCAGTGAATCAGGGGGAGCTCAGCCCCAGCATTTT.

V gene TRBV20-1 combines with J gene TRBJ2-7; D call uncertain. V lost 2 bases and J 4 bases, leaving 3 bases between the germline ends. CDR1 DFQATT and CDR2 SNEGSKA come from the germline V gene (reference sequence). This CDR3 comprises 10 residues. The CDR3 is CSARSYEQYF. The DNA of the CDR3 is TGCAGTGCTAGATCATACGAGCAGTACTTC.

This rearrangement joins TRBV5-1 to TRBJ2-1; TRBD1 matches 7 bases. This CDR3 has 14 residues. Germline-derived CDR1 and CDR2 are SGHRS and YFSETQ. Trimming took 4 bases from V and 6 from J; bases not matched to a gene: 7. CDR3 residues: CASSPRQGVNEQFF. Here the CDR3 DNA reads TGCGCCAGCAGCCCACGACAGGGTGTCAATGAGCAGTTCTTC. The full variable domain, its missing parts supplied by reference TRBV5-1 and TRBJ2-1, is KAGVTQTPRYLIKTRGQQVTLSCSPISGHRSVSWYQQTPGQGLQFLFEYFSETQRNKGNFPGRFSGRQFSNSRSEMNVSTLELGDSALYLCASSPRQGVNEQFFGPGTRLTVL.